The next 2 T cell receptor beta chains were all read from a single sample in a study of cytomegalovirus exposure and HLA in healthy donors. A multiplex PCR was run with 60 Vbeta primers and 13 Jbeta primers. TCRdb keeps only in-frame clones here, not all; method: immunoSEQ multiplex PCR. Counted here are fewer than 120,000 clones, around four fifths occurring once; the ten biggest clones make up roughly 6.2%. The sequenced material came from PBMCs. The receptors were sampled from a man younger than 40 in good health and CMV-seropositive.

The chain carries TRBV9 and TRBJ2-3, with 7 bases lining up with TRBD2. This CDR3 spans 17 amino acids. Germline V gives CDR1 SGDLS, CDR2 YYNGEE. Losses at the gene ends were 3 bases for V and 2 bases for J; bases not matched to a gene: 12. Here the CDR3 DNA reads TGTGCCAGCAGCGCTATTTTGGCGGGGGATCTCACAGATACGCAGTATTTT. Translation: CASSAILAGDLTDTQYF. The whole variable domain, remainder taken from reference TRBV9 and TRBJ2-3, is DSGVTQTPKHLITATGQRVTLRCSPRSGDLSVYWYQQSLDQGLQFLIQYYNGEERAKGNILERFSAQQFPDLHSELNLSSLELGDSALYFCASSAILAGDLTDTQYFGPGTRLTVL.

For the CDR3, the DNA is TGTGCCAGCAGCTTGCCTAGCGGGGGGGCCAATGAGCAGTTCTTC. It specifies CASSLPSGGANEQFF. The genes are TRBV5-6 and TRBJ2-1, with 12 nucleotides matching TRBD2. Germline lookup yields CDR1 SGHDT and CDR2 YYEEEE. This CDR3 has 15 amino acids. The ends lost 1 base at V and 6 bases at J; junction bases unmatched: 2. Using reference TRBV5-6 and TRBJ2-1 for the parts outside the CDR3, the full variable domain is DAGVTQSPTHLIKTRGQQVTLRCSPKSGHDTVSWYQQALGQGPQFIFQYYEEEERQRGNFPDRFSGHQFPNYSSELNVNALLLGDSALYLCASSLPSGGANEQFFGPGTRLTVL.